The present T cell receptor beta chain was sequenced within a study of blood T cell repertoires in COVID-19. This clone was seen once. TCRdb keeps only in-frame clones here, not all; method: immunoSEQ multiplex PCR. This sample has over 200,000 clones, with 80% to 90% found just once. Trimming removed 6 bases from V and 12 bases from J; junction bases left unmatched: 13. The CDR3 sequence is 15 residues long. Looked up from germline, CDR1 is MNHEY and CDR2 is SVGAGI. Sequenced input: peripheral blood. The chain recombines TRBV6-5 with TRBJ2-1, with 11 bases that match TRBD2. This TCR derives from a man older than 75 with acute or convalescent COVID-19. The CDR3 here is CASRSGTSGQGAQFF. In DNA form, the CDR3 reads TGTGCCAGCAGGTCCGGGACTAGCGGCCAGGGTGCGCAGTTCTTC.